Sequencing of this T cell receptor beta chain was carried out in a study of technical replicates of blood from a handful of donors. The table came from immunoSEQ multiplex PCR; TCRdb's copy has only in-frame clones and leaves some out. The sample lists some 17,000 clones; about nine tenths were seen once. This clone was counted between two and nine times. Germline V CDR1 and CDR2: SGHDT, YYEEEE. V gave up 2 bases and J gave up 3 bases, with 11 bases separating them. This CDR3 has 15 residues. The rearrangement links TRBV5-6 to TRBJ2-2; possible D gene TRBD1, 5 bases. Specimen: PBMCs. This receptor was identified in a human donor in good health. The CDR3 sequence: CASSFRAGYTGELFF. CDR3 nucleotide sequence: TGTGCCAGCAGCTTTCGGGCAGGGTACACCGGGGAGCTGTTTTTT.